Presented here are 5 T cell receptor beta chains from one specimen sequenced in a study of CD8+ T cells in alopecia areata. cDNA reverse transcribed from extracted RNA served as the sequencing template. Generated by immunoSEQ multiplex PCR, the TCRdb table keeps only in-frame clones and is missing some. Among roughly 120,000 clones listed, approximately 59% were seen once. Specified treatment: oral pan-JAK inhibitor, 5-10 mg twice daily. Sequences were derived from CD8+ T cells sorted from blood, sampled at week 4, from a patient treated with tofacitinib. These TCRs come from a human donor with alopecia areata.

This clone was recorded a few times. V usage is TRBV4-1 and J usage is TRBJ1-2, with D unresolved. Germline values: CDR1 MGHRA, CDR2 YSYEKL. Deletions cut 0 bases from V and 4 bases from J, with 12 bases between. The CDR3 runs 15 residues. This CDR3 is CASSQDWIFSYGYTF. CDR3 sequence (DNA): TGCGCCAGCAGCCAAGATTGGATCTTCTCCTATGGCTACACCTTC.

The chain is built from TRBV29-1 and TRBJ2-5; possibly TRBD1 for D (6 bases). V was trimmed by 2 bases and J by 4 bases, leaving 14 bases between them. This CDR3 has 14 residues. Per germline, CDR1 SQVTM and CDR2 ANQGSEA. CDR3 nucleotide sequence: TGCAGCGTTGAATTGGCAGGGGCTGGAGAGACCCAGTACTTC. This codes for CSVELAGAGETQYF.

This clone showed up just a few times. The V and J genes are TRBV23-1 and TRBJ2-2, with 10 bases fitting TRBD1. TRBV23-1 is an ORF, with its function uncertain. This CDR3 contains 17 residues. J was trimmed by 6 bases and V by 0 bases; bases with no gene match: 7. The CDR3 here is CASSQSDRGRPPGELFF. The CDR3 region has the DNA TGCGCCAGCAGTCAATCCGACAGGGGGCGGCCGCCCGGGGAGCTGTTTTTT.

J is TRBJ1-2 and V is TRBV2; possible D gene TRBD1, 6 bases. Trimming stripped 10 bases from V and 4 bases from J, with 13 bases between. In germline, CDR1 is SNHLY, CDR2 FYNNEI. This CDR3 region has 12 residues. The chain's CDR3 is CATTGQPYGYTF. DNA for the CDR3: TGTGCCACGACCGGACAGCCCTATGGCTACACCTTC.

This sequence joins TRBV5-6 and TRBJ2-5; D is tentatively TRBD1 or TRBD2 (5 bases each). CDR3 length: 14 amino acids. Germline V gene data show CDR1 as SGHDT and CDR2 as YYEEEE. Trimming pared 0 bases from V and 4 bases from J, leaving 10 bases between. The CDR3 here is CASSLDPGRETQYF. DNA of the CDR3: TGTGCCAGCAGCTTGGATCCAGGGAGAGAGACCCAGTACTTC.